This TCR beta chain was documented in a study of cytomegalovirus exposure and HLA in healthy donors. About the research overall: Within the Caucasian-associated ancestry cluster were approximately 77% of the roughly 360 genotyped donors. Study outcomes and limitations: A missense DCLRE1C variant was associated with V- and J-gene trimming of TCR beta chains in a later analysis, and an independent cohort replicated the association. A few V segments could not be told apart, such as TRBV6-2 and TRBV6-3, and were left out. Fewer N-insertions than the roughly 630-donor mean were reportedly shown by an Asian-associated ancestry cluster in a later analysis.

Note on this clone: Its antigen is not identified.

V was trimmed by 4 bases and J by 2 bases, leaving 9 bases between them. The V gene's germline CDR1 is MNHEY and CDR2 SVGAGI. The CDR3 spans 13 residues. The PCR had 60 Vbeta and 13 Jbeta primers. Measured with immunoSEQ multiplex PCR; TCRdb has only the in-frame clones, and not every one. The sample carries about 130,000 clones, 81% recorded once. The sequence derives from a man between 18 and 35 years old in good health and CMV-seronegative. This chain connects TRBV6-5 to TRBJ2-7; D is uncertain. The source material was PBMCs. This CDR3 reads CASSSDSPYEQYF. Written as DNA, the CDR3 is TGTGCCAGCAGTTCAGACTCACCCTACGAGCAGTACTTC.